This T cell receptor beta chain came from a study of blood T cell repertoires in COVID-19. The CDR3 length is 12 residues. With V trimmed by 3 bases and J by 9 bases, 1 base remained unmatched. Per germline, CDR1 SGHAT and CDR2 FQNNGV. Methods used by the authors: Scientists estimated how many nucleated cells there were by amplifying reference gene primers. Sequenced by immunoSEQ multiplex PCR; TCRdb stores in-frame clones only, minus some. The V and J calls and the clone size are those of that table, but D and trimming were determined from the DNA. In the table there are 130,000 or so clones, around 90% of which are singletons. A single count supports this clone.

The material sequenced was peripheral blood. This rearrangement joins TRBV11-2 to TRBJ2-1; 8 positions agree with TRBD1. The TCR sequence derives from a human donor with COVID-19, enrolled during active disease. The donor label of this sample is uncertain. The chain's CDR3 is CASSLGTGEQFF. CDR3 bases: TGTGCCAGCAGCTTGGGGACAGGTGAGCAGTTCTTC.